One sample yielded the 19 T cell receptor beta chains listed below, sequenced in a study of spatial heterogeneity in lung cancer (dated by TCRdb to about 2019). Library prep was done by 5' RACE. Sequencing was performed on a NextSeq 500. Using fastp at Q25 and MiXCR, TCRdb reprocessed the public reads and kept productive beta chains. Merged by CDR3 protein, the rows form single entries marked with the most common genes and DNA. Present in this sample are 60,000 or so distinct CDR3 sequences, roughly 6.6% of which were seen just once. Roughly 15% of the sample goes to the ten largest clones. What this sample's time point label stands for: sample taken at primary tumor resection. Sample: PBMCs, taken at surgery. These receptors were collected from a female donor with early-stage non-small cell lung cancer.

The chain combines TRBV5-4 with TRBJ2-2, with D possibly TRBD1 on 5 matching bases. Trimming took 0 bases from V and 5 from J, leaving 8 bases between them. The CDR3 runs to 14 residues. Germline V gene sequence: CDR1 SGHNT, CDR2 YYREEE (reference sequence). The CDR3 protein is CASSLEGATGELFF. The CDR3 DNA reads TGTGCCAGCAGCTTGGAAGGGGCGACCGGGGAGCTGTTTTTT. Full variable domain (rest looked up from reference TRBV5-4 and TRBJ2-2): ETGVTQSPTHLIKTRGQQVTLRCSSQSGHNTVSWYQQALGQGPQFIFQYYREEENGRGNFPPRFSGLQFPNYSSELNVNALELDDSALYLCASSLEGATGELFFGEGSRLTVL.

This clonotype was seen ten or more times. This chain uses TRBV6-1 with TRBJ1-1; D not resolved. Trimming pared 1 base from V and 5 bases from J, leaving 11 bases between. The germline V gene encodes CDR1 MNHNS and CDR2 SASEGT. CDR3 length: 14 amino acids. The CDR3 here is CASSEVQVVTEAFF. The CDR3 DNA reads TGTGCCAGCAGTGAAGTTCAGGTGGTAACTGAAGCTTTCTTT.

The V and J genes are TRBV24-1 and TRBJ2-1, with a possible D match to TRBD1 (6 bases). Per the germline V gene, CDR1 is KGHDR and CDR2 is SFDVKD. The CDR3 has 18 amino acids. Trimming took 0 bases from V and 2 from J, leaving 16 bases between them. The CDR3 DNA follows: TGTGCCACCAGTGATTTGCAAACAGGGCCGGTACCCTACAATGAGCAGTTCTTC. Amino acid sequence: CATSDLQTGPVPYNEQFF.

The chain combines TRBV29-1 with TRBJ2-2; the D gene is possibly TRBD2 (5 bases). The V and J ends lost 3 bases and 6 bases respectively, with 8 bases between them. The CDR3 runs to 12 residues. Germline CDR1 and CDR2: SQVTM and ANQGSEA. In nucleotides, the CDR3 is TGCAGCGTTGATTGGGGAGCCGGGGAGCTGTTTTTT. Its translation: CSVDWGAGELFF.

The chain links TRBV20-1 to TRBJ2-1; D may be TRBD1 or TRBD2 (7 bases each). The CDR3 loop spans 11 amino acids. The V gene's germline CDR1 is DFQATT and CDR2 SNEGSKA (reference sequence). Trimming took 6 bases from V and 8 from J, leaving 11 bases between them. This CDR3 is CSAGGGDEQFF. The DNA for the CDR3 is TGCAGTGCGGGAGGGGGCGATGAGCAGTTCTTC.

The chain combines TRBV12-3 or TRBV12-4 with TRBJ2-5; perhaps TRBD1 as D (6 bases). The V and J ends lost 3 bases and 3 bases respectively, with 17 bases between them. The CDR3 contains 16 residues. The CDR3 sequence: CASSFRASGVKETQYF. CDR3 DNA: TGTGCCAGCAGTTTTAGGGCATCAGGGGTGAAAGAGACCCAGTACTTC.

The chain is built from TRBV27 and TRBJ1-1; a weak D match, TRBD1 (5 bases). Between the trimmed V and J ends, which lost 3 bases and 0 bases, there was a span of 14 bases. The CDR3 runs 16 residues. The V gene's germline CDR1 is MNHEY and CDR2 SMNVEV (reference sequence). The CDR3 loop is CASSFVRGEMNTEAFF. In DNA, the CDR3 is TGTGCCAGCAGTTTTGTGCGGGGGGAGATGAACACTGAAGCTTTCTTT.

This chain connects TRBV5-1 to TRBJ1-2; the D is unclear. Trimming removed 0 bases from V and 0 bases from J, with 9 bases in between. Germline V lookup: CDR1 SGHRS, CDR2 YFSETQ. The CDR3 is 15 residues long. The CDR3 here is CASSLEPSSNYGYTF. The CDR3 region has the DNA TGCGCCAGCAGCTTGGAACCGAGTTCTAACTATGGCTACACCTTC.

This clonotype was seen ten or more times. As DNA, the CDR3 is TGTGCCAGCACCCGACCCACTTGGAATGAGCAGTTCTTC. Its protein is CASTRPTWNEQFF. The J gene is TRBJ2-1, the V gene TRBV7-2; no firm D call. Trimming removed 7 bases at V and 7 bases at J, with 14 bases between. This CDR3 region has 13 residues. Per the germline V gene, CDR1 is SGHTA and CDR2 is FQGNSA.

The CDR3 is CASSPDRTDTYEQYF. The CDR3 DNA sequence: TGTGCCAGCAGCCCAGACAGGACAGACACCTACGAGCAGTACTTC. This sequence joins TRBV3-1 and TRBJ2-7, with a tentative D call TRBD1 (6 bases). CDR1 is LGHDT, CDR2 YNNKEL, per germline (reference sequence). V was clipped by 4 bases and J by 2 bases, with 15 bases between them. The CDR3 sequence is 15 residues long.

This clonotype was detected only a few times. V and J are TRBV28 and TRBJ2-7; a possible D gene is TRBD2 (5 bases). Germline CDR1 and CDR2: MDHEN and SYDVKM. This CDR3 comprises 15 residues. V was pared by 3 bases and J by 2 bases, with 14 bases between. CDR3 DNA: TGTGCCAGCAGTTTTGGACTCTACAGCCCCTACGAGCAGTACTTC. Protein: CASSFGLYSPYEQYF.

This clonotype was seen at least ten times. The V gene is TRBV6-6, the J gene TRBJ2-7; the match to TRBD2 covers 7 bases. The CDR3 contains 14 residues. The V segment lost 6 bases and the J segment 0 bases; nucleotides outside the gene matches: 5. Germline assignment: CDR1 MNHNY and CDR2 SVGAGI (reference sequence). CDR3 region: CASSNGGGSYEQYV. Written as DNA, the CDR3 is TGTGCCAGCAGCAACGGCGGGGGCTCCTACGAGCAGTACGTC.

In regard to this clonotype: This may arise from a read error, as a much more abundant clone is one base away. The chain carries TRBV19 and TRBJ1-5, with D perhaps matching TRBD1 (5 bases). The germline CDR1 and CDR2 sequences are LNHDA and SQIVND (reference sequence). V shed 11 bases and J shed 0 bases, with 17 bases lying between them. This CDR3 is built from 15 residues. CDR3 in amino acids: CASHAAGPSNQPQHF. CDR3 sequence (DNA): TGTGCCTCCCACGCGGCAGGGCCTAGCAATCAGCCCCAGCATTTT.

V usage is TRBV19 and J usage is TRBJ2-1, with TRBD2 identical over 13 bases. The CDR3 spans 17 residues. The germline V gene encodes CDR1 LNHDA and CDR2 SQIVND (reference sequence). With V trimmed by 4 bases and J by 9 bases, 12 bases remained unmatched. CDR3 sequence (DNA): TGTGCCAGTAGTACACCGGGACTAGCGGGACCTGAGGGTGAGCAGTTCTTC. This translates into CASSTPGLAGPEGEQFF.

There are many counts of this clonotype. The chain carries TRBV21-1 and TRBJ1-1; the table's D call, TRBD1, has no DNA check behind it. TRBV21-1 is noted as a pseudogene. This CDR3 comprises 14 residues. The CDR3 coding sequence is TGTGCCAGCAGCAAAAGGAGGACCGGGACTGAAGCTTTCTTT. As protein: CASSKRRTGTEAFF.

This clonotype was picked up many times. This chain joins TRBV7-9 and TRBJ1-5; D not resolved. Per germline, CDR1 SEHNR and CDR2 FQNEAQ (reference sequence). Trimming stripped 4 bases from V and 0 bases from J, with 10 bases between. The length of the CDR3 is 15 residues. CDR3 in DNA: TGTGCCAGCAGCTCAGAACCCGATAGCAATCAGCCCCAGCATTTT. It is translated as CASSSEPDSNQPQHF.

This clonotype was seen ten or more times. The chain combines TRBV20-1 with TRBJ1-1, with D tentatively TRBD1 (5 bases). The CDR3 is 14 residues long. The V gene's germline CDR1 is DFQATT and CDR2 SNEGSKA (reference sequence). V was cut by 6 bases and J by 2 bases, with 16 bases left in between. CDR3 residues: CSAQKGLQNTEAFF. CDR3 sequence (DNA): TGCAGTGCGCAGAAGGGACTTCAAAACACTGAAGCTTTCTTT.

This clonotype is labeled medium-sized. This sequence joins TRBV24-1 and TRBJ1-1; D call uncertain. This CDR3 comprises 15 residues. V was pared by 2 bases and J by 0 bases, with 9 bases between. Germline values: CDR1 KGHDR, CDR2 SFDVKD. CDR3 sequence (DNA): TGTGCCACCAGTGATTCGAAACACATGAACACTGAAGCTTTCTTT. Amino acid sequence: CATSDSKHMNTEAFF.

This clonotype was seen many times. The gene calls are TRBV20-1 and TRBJ2-5; TRBD2 matches 7 bases. Per germline, CDR1 DFQATT and CDR2 SNEGSKA (reference sequence). The CDR3 consists of 13 residues. After removal of 8 bases from V and 6 bases from J, the junction contained 12 bases not matched to a gene. The CDR3 sequence: CSLIDRGGKTQYF. The CDR3 DNA is TGCAGTTTGATTGATAGGGGAGGGAAGACCCAGTACTTC.